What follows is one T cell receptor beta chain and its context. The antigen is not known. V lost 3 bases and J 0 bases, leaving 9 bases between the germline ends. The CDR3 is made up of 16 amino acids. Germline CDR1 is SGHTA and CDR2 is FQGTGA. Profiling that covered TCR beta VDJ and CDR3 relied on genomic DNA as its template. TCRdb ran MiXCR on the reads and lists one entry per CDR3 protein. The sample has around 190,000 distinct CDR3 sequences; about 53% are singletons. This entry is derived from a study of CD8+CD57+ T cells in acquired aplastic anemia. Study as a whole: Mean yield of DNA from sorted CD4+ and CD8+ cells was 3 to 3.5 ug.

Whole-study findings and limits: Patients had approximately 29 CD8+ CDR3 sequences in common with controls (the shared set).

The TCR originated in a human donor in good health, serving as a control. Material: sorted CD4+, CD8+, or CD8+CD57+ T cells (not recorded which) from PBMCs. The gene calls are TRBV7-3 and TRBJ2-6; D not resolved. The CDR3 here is CASSFGLPSGANVLTF. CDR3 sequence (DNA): TGTGCCAGCAGCTTCGGCCTACCCTCTGGGGCCAACGTCCTGACTTTC. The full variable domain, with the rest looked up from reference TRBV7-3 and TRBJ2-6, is GAGVSQTPSNKVTEKGKYVELRCDPISGHTALYWYRQSLGQGPEFLIYFQGTGAADDSGLPNDRFFAVRPEGSVSTLKIQRTERGDSAVYLCASSFGLPSGANVLTFGAGSRLTVL.